These 27 T cell receptor beta chains share one sample of origin, sequenced in a study of T cell responses to AZD1222 COVID-19 vaccine. Profiled with immunoSEQ multiplex PCR; TCRdb holds only in-frame clones, not every one. The table includes about 98,000 clones, about 86% detected once. Source: peripheral blood, taken on day 0 of MenACWY control vaccination. The receptors were sampled from an adult in good health.

The chain recombines TRBV7-2 with TRBJ2-4, with a weak D call TRBD2 (7 bases). Germline CDR1 is SGHTA and CDR2 is FQGNSA. CDR3 length equals 14 residues. The germline V and J ends were trimmed by 8 bases and 6 bases, with 17 bases remaining between them. CDR3 nucleotide sequence: TGTGCCAGCGATGGGGGGGCCCAGGGAAACATTCAGTACTTC. It encodes CASDGGAQGNIQYF.

The genes are TRBV12-3 or TRBV12-4 and TRBJ1-1; tentative D call: TRBD1 (6 bases). The ends were cut back, 3 bases at V and 5 bases at J, with 10 bases in the middle. The CDR3 runs 13 residues. CDR3 coding DNA: TGTGCCAGCAGTTTCGTCGGACAGACTGAAGCTTTCTTT. Translated, it gives CASSFVGQTEAFF.

The chain combines TRBV29-1 with TRBJ2-7; 9 bases line up with TRBD2. The germline gives CDR1 SQVTM, CDR2 ANQGSEA. J was trimmed by 3 bases and V by 4 bases; bases with no gene match: 4. CDR3 length equals 13 residues. The chain's CDR3 is CSVVGTSSYEQYF. Here the CDR3 DNA reads TGCAGCGTTGTAGGGACTAGCAGCTACGAGCAGTACTTC.

A few counts support this clone. This sequence joins TRBV7-2 and TRBJ1-3; 7 nucleotides agree with TRBD1. Trimming removed 5 bases from V and 0 bases from J; junction bases left unmatched: 4. Germline V gives CDR1 SGHTA, CDR2 FQGNSA. This CDR3 has 15 amino acids. The CDR3: CASSLRDSSGNTIYF. The DNA for the CDR3 is TGTGCCAGCAGCCTCCGGGACAGCTCTGGAAACACCATATATTTT.

This chain uses TRBV13 with TRBJ2-7; TRBD2 matches 9 bases. V trimming: 3 bases; J trimming: 3 bases; junction bases outside the gene matches: 9. In germline, CDR1 is PRHDT, CDR2 FYEKMQ (reference sequence). The CDR3 length is 16 residues. This chain's CDR3 is CASSFGTSKGLYEQYF. The CDR3 DNA is TGTGCCAGCAGCTTCGGGACTAGCAAAGGCCTCTACGAGCAGTACTTC.

The V call is TRBV19, the J call TRBJ2-7; D not certain. CDR1 LNHDA and CDR2 SQIVND come from the germline V gene (reference sequence). CDR3 length equals 13 residues. Deletions cut 8 bases from V and 2 bases from J, with 13 bases between. CDR3 amino acids: CASWNPPTYEQYF. The CDR3 DNA sequence: TGTGCCAGTTGGAACCCCCCAACCTACGAGCAGTACTTC. Based on the CDR3 plus reference TRBV19 and TRBJ2-7, the full variable domain is DGGITQSPKYLFRKEGQNVTLSCEQNLNHDAMYWYRQDPGQGLRLIYYSQIVNDFQKGDIAEGYSVSREKKESFPLTVTSAQKNPTAFYLCASWNPPTYEQYFGPGTRLTVT.

This chain links TRBV6-5 with TRBJ1-6; 7 nucleotides agree with TRBD1. This CDR3 region has 14 residues. Germline V lookup: CDR1 MNHEY, CDR2 SVGAGI. Trimming took 5 bases from V and 7 from J; bases not matched to a gene: 5. The CDR3 loop reads CASSTWTGNSPLHF. The CDR3 DNA reads TGTGCCAGCAGTACATGGACAGGAAATTCACCCCTCCACTTT.

V usage is TRBV6-2 or TRBV6-3 and J usage is TRBJ1-2, with D uncertain. Germline V CDR1 and CDR2: MNHEY, SVGEGT. Trimming cost V 2 bases and J 6 bases, with 13 bases left between them. The CDR3 runs to 14 residues. The chain's CDR3 is CASSYRAGSDGYTF. CDR3 in DNA: TGTGCCAGCAGTTACCGGGCAGGTTCCGATGGCTACACCTTC.

V gene TRBV6-5 combines with J gene TRBJ2-5; D remains ambiguous. This CDR3 spans 15 amino acids. Trimming took off 6 bases at V and 5 bases at J, with 19 bases between the two ends. Germline V gene lookup returns CDR1 MNHEY and CDR2 SVGAGI. CDR3 DNA: TGTGCCAGCAGCGCCCGTTCTCCCGGCCCGGAGACCCAGTACTTC. It translates to CASSARSPGPETQYF.

The chain uses TRBV9 and TRBJ1-6, with 10 positions matching TRBD1. CDR1 SGDLS and CDR2 YYNGEE come from the germline V gene. This CDR3 region has 16 residues. Trimming removed 2 bases from V and 9 bases from J; junction bases left unmatched: 8. The CDR3 DNA reads TGTGCCAGCAGCGTTGGGACAGGGGAATTAATTTCACCCCTCCACTTT. Translation: CASSVGTGELISPLHF.

The chain uses TRBV6-1 and TRBJ1-4, with a possible D match to TRBD1 (6 bases). V was trimmed by 0 bases and J by 0 bases, leaving 17 bases between them. CDR3 length equals 19 residues. CDR1 is MNHNS and CDR2 is SASEGT in the germline V gene. In nucleotides, the CDR3 is TGTGCCAGCAGTGAAGCCAGGACAGACTTTATTGCAACTAATGAAAAACTGTTTTTT. It specifies CASSEARTDFIATNEKLFF.

V gene TRBV2 combines with J gene TRBJ1-1; 8 bases fit TRBD1. This CDR3 spans 14 amino acids. Germline assignment: CDR1 SNHLY and CDR2 FYNNEI. V lost 3 bases and J lost 7; bases outside the gene matches: 7. CDR3 nucleotides: TGTGCCAGCAGTGATCAGGGGGCAGGTGATGAAGCTTTCTTT. Translated, it gives CASSDQGAGDEAFF.

The chain joins TRBV4-1 to TRBJ1-2, with D maybe TRBD1 (6 bases). The germline CDR1 and CDR2 sequences are MGHRA and YSYEKL. V shed 4 bases and J shed 4 bases, with 19 bases lying between them. The CDR3 length is 16 residues. CDR3 protein: CASSPGGQGITYGYTF. The CDR3 coding sequence is TGCGCCAGCAGCCCTGGAGGGCAGGGGATCACCTATGGCTACACCTTC.

The J gene is TRBJ1-4, the V gene TRBV21-1. TRBV21-1 is designated a pseudogene. The CDR3 covers 16 residues. The CDR3 sequence: CASSKLVNPLAEKLFF. For the CDR3, the DNA is TGTGCCAGCAGCAAACTAGTGAACCCTTTGGCGGAAAAACTGTTTTTT.

V gene TRBV15 combines with J gene TRBJ1-3; possible D gene TRBD1, 5 bases. The germline V gene has CDR1 LNHNV and CDR2 YYDKDF (reference sequence). The CDR3 spans 16 residues. V gave up 5 bases and J gave up 3 bases, with 17 bases separating them. Here the CDR3 DNA reads TGTGCCACCAGCGGGGGGACGGCCTTAGGTGGAAACACCATATATTTT. It encodes CATSGGTALGGNTIYF.

V is TRBV20-1 and J is TRBJ2-1, with D perhaps TRBD1 or TRBD2 (5 bases each). This CDR3 has 15 amino acids. Trimming pared 3 bases from V and 5 bases from J, leaving 17 bases between. Germline V gene lookup returns CDR1 DFQATT and CDR2 SNEGSKA (reference sequence). The CDR3 reads CSASGVVLGDNEQFF. The CDR3 DNA sequence: TGCAGTGCTAGTGGTGTGGTACTAGGGGACAATGAGCAGTTCTTC.

The V call is TRBV7-2, the J call TRBJ2-7; 8 nucleotides align to TRBD1. V lost 5 bases to trimming and J lost 9 bases; unmatched junction nucleotides: 6. This CDR3 comprises 12 residues. CDR1 and CDR2 (germline): SGHTA, FQGNSA. The CDR3 loop reads CASSALGQGQYF. CDR3 nucleotide sequence: TGTGCCAGCAGCGCGTTAGGACAGGGGCAGTACTTC.

This chain connects TRBV7-8 to TRBJ1-5; D unresolved. Germline V CDR1 and CDR2: SGHVS, FQNEAQ. The CDR3 contains 17 residues. V dropped 3 bases and J dropped 4 bases, with 19 bases sitting between them. The CDR3 protein is CASSLGQRSTANQPQHF. DNA for the CDR3: TGTGCCAGCAGCTTGGGTCAGAGATCAACAGCAAATCAGCCCCAGCATTTT. Using reference TRBV7-8 and TRBJ1-5 for the parts outside the CDR3, the full variable domain is GAGVSQSPRYKVAKRGQDVALRCDPISGHVSLFWYQQALGQGPEFLTYFQNEAQLDKSGLPSDRFFAERPEGSVSTLKIQRTQQEDSAVYLCASSLGQRSTANQPQHFGDGTRLSIL.

The CDR3 region is CAWSVQGVTEAFF. CDR3 nucleotide sequence: TGTGCCTGGAGTGTACAGGGGGTCACTGAAGCTTTCTTT. This chain uses TRBV30 with TRBJ1-1, with 8 bases lining up with TRBD1. Germline V gives CDR1 GTSNPN, CDR2 SVGIG (reference sequence). V shed 0 bases, J shed 4 bases, and the junction held 1 base outside the gene matches. This CDR3 contains 13 residues.

V usage is TRBV6-6 and J usage is TRBJ2-1, with D perhaps given as TRBD1 or TRBD2 (5 bases each). Germline CDR1 and CDR2: MNHNY and SVGAGI (reference sequence). The CDR3 runs to 16 residues. V was trimmed by 0 bases and J by 0 bases, leaving 9 bases between them. CDR3 sequence: CASSYSSGSSYNEQFF. The CDR3, as DNA: TGTGCCAGCAGTTACTCGTCAGGGAGCTCCTACAATGAGCAGTTCTTC.

This chain joins TRBV5-5 and TRBJ1-6; D is unclear. The CDR3 covers 15 residues. Trimming cost V 6 bases and J 10 bases, with 20 bases left between them. Germline lookup yields CDR1 SGHKS and CDR2 YYEKEE (reference sequence). Here the CDR3 reads CASTGAGVTTSPLHF. The CDR3 bases are TGTGCCAGCACCGGAGCTGGGGTGACCACCTCACCCCTCCACTTT. Drawing the rest from reference TRBV5-5 and TRBJ1-6, the complete variable domain is DAGVTQSPTHLIKTRGQQVTLRCSPISGHKSVSWYQQVLGQGPQFIFQYYEKEERGRGNFPDRFSARQFPNYSSELNVNALLLGDSALYLCASTGAGVTTSPLHFGNGTRLTVT.

V gene TRBV5-1 combines with J gene TRBJ2-5; 15 bases match TRBD2. Germline CDR1 is SGHRS and CDR2 is YFSETQ. Losses at the gene ends were 4 bases for V and 5 bases for J; bases not matched to a gene: 0. CDR3 length: 14 amino acids. The CDR3 region is CASSGTSGGETQYF. CDR3 nucleotide sequence: TGCGCCAGCAGCGGGACTAGCGGGGGGGAGACCCAGTACTTC.

The chain links TRBV11-3 to TRBJ2-1, with D uncertain. V gave up 2 bases and J gave up 6 bases, with 8 bases separating them. The CDR3 runs 13 residues. Germline CDR1 SGHNT, CDR2 YENEEA. CDR3 nucleotides: TGTGCCAGCAGCTTACCTCCTAGCAATGAGCAGTTCTTC. Protein product: CASSLPPSNEQFF.

The chain carries TRBV7-2 and TRBJ2-7, with 10 bases fitting TRBD1. Germline lookup yields CDR1 SGHTA and CDR2 FQGNSA. With V trimmed by 5 bases and J by 2 bases, 6 bases remained unmatched. The CDR3 totals 15 residues. The CDR3 DNA sequence: TGTGCCAGCAGCCCAGACAGGGGGCCTCCCTACGAGCAGTACTTC. Its translation is CASSPDRGPPYEQYF.

The rearrangement joins TRBV29-1 to TRBJ1-2, with D tentatively TRBD1 (6 bases). Between the trimmed V and J ends, which lost 4 bases and 5 bases, there was a span of 20 bases. Germline lookup yields CDR1 SQVTM and CDR2 ANQGSEA. The CDR3 runs 15 residues. CDR3 DNA: TGCAGCGTTGTGAGGGGGGCTCCAAGCGGATATGGCTACACCTTC. Translated: CSVVRGAPSGYGYTF.

The genes are TRBV15 and TRBJ2-3; D remains unclear. Trimming removed 6 bases from V and 0 bases from J, with 13 bases in between. Germline lookup yields CDR1 LNHNV and CDR2 YYDKDF (reference sequence). This CDR3 spans 15 amino acids. The CDR3 spells CATSVDSSSTDTQYF. CDR3 in DNA: TGTGCCACCAGTGTAGACTCGTCTAGCACAGATACGCAGTATTTT.

The chain recombines TRBV7-2 with TRBJ1-2; 11 positions agree with TRBD1. Germline trimming cut 5 bases from V and 8 bases from J; bases unmatched to any gene: 7. The CDR3 contains 14 residues. Germline CDR1 and CDR2: SGHTA and FQGNSA. DNA for the CDR3: TGTGCCAGCAGCGGACAGGGGGCTTGGTGGGGCTACACCTTC. It encodes CASSGQGAWWGYTF.